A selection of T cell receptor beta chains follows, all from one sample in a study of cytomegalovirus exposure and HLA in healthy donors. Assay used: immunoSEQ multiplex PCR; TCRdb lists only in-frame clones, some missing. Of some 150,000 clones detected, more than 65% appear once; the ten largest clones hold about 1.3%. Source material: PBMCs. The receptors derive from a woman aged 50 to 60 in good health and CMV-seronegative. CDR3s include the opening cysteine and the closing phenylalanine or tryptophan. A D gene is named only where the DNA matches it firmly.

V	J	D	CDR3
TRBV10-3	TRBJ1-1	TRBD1	CAIGGQGTEAFF
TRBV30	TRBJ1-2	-	CAWASGANYGYTF
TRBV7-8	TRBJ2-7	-	CASSLTRLGEQYF
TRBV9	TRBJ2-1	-	CASSVQGLSSYNEQFF
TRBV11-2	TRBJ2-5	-	CASSFTGTPYQETQYF
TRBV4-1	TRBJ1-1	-	CASSQLSGTNTEAFF
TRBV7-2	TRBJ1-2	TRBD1	CASSFGTGGSSNYGYTF
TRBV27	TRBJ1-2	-	CASRPTGRRYGYTF
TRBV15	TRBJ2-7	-	CATSMMTPKSLEQYF
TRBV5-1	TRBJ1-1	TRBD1	CASYIDRGLSEAFF
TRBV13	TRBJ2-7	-	CASSQEGGPMGYEQYF
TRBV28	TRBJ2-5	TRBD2	CASSLLGEASGVQETQYF
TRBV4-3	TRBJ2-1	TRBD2	CASSQVASGSSYNEQFF
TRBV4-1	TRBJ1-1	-	CASSLTGGSNTEAFF